This is a list of T cell receptor beta chains from one sample in a study of OX40 agonist ivuxolimab in advanced cancers. Libraries were prepared by immunoSEQ multiplex PCR; TCRdb keeps only in-frame clonotypes and omits some of them. The sample carries tens of thousands of clones, around 94% recorded once. The source material was CD4+ or CD8+ T cells sorted from blood, sampled in a trial of the OX40 agonist ivuxolimab. The receptors originated from an adult with an advanced solid tumor such as melanoma, head and neck, liver or kidney cancer. Each CDR3 is given with its conserved first and last residue. Fields, in order: clone size, J gene, D gene, V gene, CDR3 DNA, CDR3 protein. D genes are given only for firm matches. Size values are once, few and many counts, or a class for expanded clones, and some rows have none.

clone size: .; J gene: TRBJ2-1; D gene: .; V gene: TRBV28; CDR3 DNA: TGTGCCAGCAGTCCCCGGGCCCTCAGCTCCTACAATGAGCAGTTCTTC; CDR3 protein: CASSPRALSSYNEQFF
clone size: .; J gene: TRBJ2-2; D gene: .; V gene: TRBV7-9; CDR3 DNA: TGTGCCAGCAGCTTAAATGGTTGGCAGCTAAACACCGGGGAGCTGTTTTTT; CDR3 protein: CASSLNGWQLNTGELFF
clone size: .; J gene: TRBJ2-7; D gene: .; V gene: TRBV15; CDR3 DNA: TGTGCCACCAGCAGAGCGGACCGCCGCGTGTACGAGCAGTACTTC; CDR3 protein: CATSRADRRVYEQYF
clone size: .; J gene: TRBJ2-5; D gene: .; V gene: TRBV6-6; CDR3 DNA: TGTGCCAGCAGTTACTCTGCGGTTCAAGAGACCCAGTACTTC; CDR3 protein: CASSYSAVQETQYF
clone size: .; J gene: TRBJ2-5; D gene: TRBD2; V gene: TRBV5-1; CDR3 DNA: TGCGCCAGCAGTTTGTCACTAGCGGGAGATGGGGTGCTGCGGGAGACCCAGTACTTC; CDR3 protein: CASSLSLAGDGVLRETQYF
clone size: .; J gene: TRBJ1-2; D gene: .; V gene: TRBV7-3; CDR3 DNA: TGTGCCAGCAGCTTATCAGGGGCTCGGGGCTACACCTTC; CDR3 protein: CASSLSGARGYTF
clone size: .; J gene: TRBJ2-7; D gene: .; V gene: TRBV6-1; CDR3 DNA: TGTGCCAGCAGGAAGGACGGTTCCTACGAGCAGTACTTC; CDR3 protein: CASRKDGSYEQYF
clone size: .; J gene: TRBJ2-7; D gene: .; V gene: TRBV5-5; CDR3 DNA: TGTGCCAGCAGCTTGGCCGCAGGGTCCGACGAGCAGTACTTC; CDR3 protein: CASSLAAGSDEQYF
clone size: once; J gene: TRBJ2-2; D gene: .; V gene: TRBV21-1; CDR3 DNA: TGTGCCAGCAGCCCCACGGGACAGGGGGCATGGACCGGGGAGCTGTTTTTT; CDR3 protein: CASSPTGQGAWTGELFF
clone size: .; J gene: TRBJ2-5; D gene: TRBD1; V gene: TRBV7-9; CDR3 DNA: TGTGCCAGCAGCCCCGGGACAGGGGGCGAAGAGACCCAGTACTTC; CDR3 protein: CASSPGTGGEETQYF
clone size: once; J gene: TRBJ2-2; D gene: .; V gene: TRBV29-1; CDR3 DNA: TGCAGCGTTGAAGATCCCGGAAGGGGCACCGGGGAGCTGTTTTTT; CDR3 protein: CSVEDPGRGTGELFF
clone size: .; J gene: TRBJ2-5; D gene: .; V gene: TRBV7-2; CDR3 DNA: TGTGCCAGCAGCCAAGACCTAGGGACCCAGTACTTC; CDR3 protein: CASSQDLGTQYF
clone size: once; J gene: TRBJ2-1; D gene: .; V gene: TRBV9; CDR3 DNA: TGTGCCAGCAGCGTTGAGCAGCTCTCCTACAATGAGCAGTTCTTC; CDR3 protein: CASSVEQLSYNEQFF
clone size: .; J gene: TRBJ2-7; D gene: TRBD2; V gene: TRBV6-5; CDR3 DNA: TGTGCCAGCAGGTCACTAGCGAGCGAGGAGCAGTACTTC; CDR3 protein: CASRSLASEEQYF
clone size: once; J gene: TRBJ2-5; D gene: TRBD2; V gene: TRBV7-9; CDR3 DNA: TGTGCCAGCAGCTCCCCTAGCGGGGGGGAAGAGACCCAGTACTTC; CDR3 protein: CASSSPSGGEETQYF
clone size: .; J gene: TRBJ1-1; D gene: .; V gene: TRBV16; CDR3 DNA: TGTGCCAGCAGCCCGAACCAAAGGACTGAAGCTTTCTTT; CDR3 protein: CASSPNQRTEAFF
clone size: .; J gene: TRBJ1-1; D gene: TRBD1; V gene: TRBV4-1; CDR3 DNA: TGCGCCAGCAGCCAAGATTCGGCAGGGGGTTGGACTGAAGCTTTCTTT; CDR3 protein: CASSQDSAGGWTEAFF
clone size: .; J gene: TRBJ1-5; D gene: .; V gene: TRBV19; CDR3 DNA: TGTGCCAGTAGTATTTCGGCCTTTAGTGGCAATCAGCCCCAGCATTTT; CDR3 protein: CASSISAFSGNQPQHF
clone size: .; J gene: TRBJ1-2; D gene: .; V gene: TRBV28; CDR3 DNA: TGTGCCAGCAGTTTATTGAGGGGTAACTATGGCTACACCTTC; CDR3 protein: CASSLLRGNYGYTF
clone size: .; J gene: TRBJ2-1; D gene: TRBD1; V gene: TRBV7-9; CDR3 DNA: TGTGCCAGCAGCTTCCGGGACAGGGTGGTCAATGAGCAGTTCTTC; CDR3 protein: CASSFRDRVVNEQFF
clone size: .; J gene: TRBJ2-1; D gene: TRBD1; V gene: TRBV5-6; CDR3 DNA: TGTGCCAGCAGCTTGACAAGACAGGGTTGGGCGCAGTTCTTC; CDR3 protein: CASSLTRQGWAQFF
clone size: .; J gene: TRBJ1-2; D gene: .; V gene: TRBV7-2; CDR3 DNA: TGTGCCAGCAGCTTAGATCGGCAGGACGGCGGCTACACCTTC; CDR3 protein: CASSLDRQDGGYTF
clone size: .; J gene: TRBJ2-1; D gene: .; V gene: TRBV4-3; CDR3 DNA: TGCGCCAGCAGCCAAGATACAAATGAGCAGTTCTTC; CDR3 protein: CASSQDTNEQFF
clone size: .; J gene: TRBJ1-1; D gene: TRBD1; V gene: TRBV28; CDR3 DNA: TGTGCCAGCAGTTTATGGGGGGAGGGGGCTACTGAAGCTTTCTTT; CDR3 protein: CASSLWGEGATEAFF
clone size: .; J gene: TRBJ2-1; D gene: TRBD1; V gene: TRBV14; CDR3 DNA: TGTGCCAGCAGCCAAGGAGACAGGGTCGCGGATGAGCAGTTCTTC; CDR3 protein: CASSQGDRVADEQFF
clone size: .; J gene: TRBJ1-1; D gene: .; V gene: TRBV5-6; CDR3 DNA: TGTGCCAGCAGCTTGGGCAGTACTGAAGCTTTCTTT; CDR3 protein: CASSLGSTEAFF
clone size: .; J gene: TRBJ2-7; D gene: .; V gene: TRBV9; CDR3 DNA: TGTGCCAGCAGCGCAGAACTTAACGAGCAGTACTTC; CDR3 protein: CASSAELNEQYF
clone size: .; J gene: TRBJ2-7; D gene: .; V gene: TRBV19; CDR3 DNA: TGTGCCAGTAGTACGGGCCCCTACGAGCAGTACTTC; CDR3 protein: CASSTGPYEQYF
clone size: .; J gene: TRBJ2-3; D gene: .; V gene: TRBV2; CDR3 DNA: TGTGCCAGCACTGGCCGTAAAGATACGCAGTATTTT; CDR3 protein: CASTGRKDTQYF
clone size: .; J gene: TRBJ1-1; D gene: .; V gene: TRBV10-3; CDR3 DNA: TGTGCCATCAGCCCCGGGACCGAGGGGGTGAACACTGAAGCTTTCTTT; CDR3 protein: CAISPGTEGVNTEAFF
clone size: .; J gene: TRBJ2-7; D gene: .; V gene: TRBV19; CDR3 DNA: TGTGCCAGTAGTATAGACGGCGGGGTGATTGAGCAGTACTTC; CDR3 protein: CASSIDGGVIEQYF
clone size: .; J gene: TRBJ2-5; D gene: .; V gene: TRBV4-3; CDR3 DNA: TGCGCCAGCAGCCCCCTGGCTTATAGCGGAGAGACCCAGTACTTC; CDR3 protein: CASSPLAYSGETQYF
clone size: .; J gene: TRBJ2-7; D gene: .; V gene: TRBV27; CDR3 DNA: TGTGCCAGCCGGGAAAAGGATCTCTACGAGCAGTACTTC; CDR3 protein: CASREKDLYEQYF
clone size: .; J gene: TRBJ1-5; D gene: TRBD1; V gene: TRBV7-2; CDR3 DNA: TGTGCCAGCAGCCTCCTGACAGGGTTGGGCAATCAGCCCCAGCATTTT; CDR3 protein: CASSLLTGLGNQPQHF
clone size: .; J gene: TRBJ2-7; D gene: .; V gene: TRBV21-1; CDR3 DNA: TGTGCCAGCAGCAAAGCAGGCCCGACAGGGAAACCCTACGAGCAGTACTTC; CDR3 protein: CASSKAGPTGKPYEQYF
clone size: once; J gene: TRBJ2-7; D gene: .; V gene: TRBV19; CDR3 DNA: TGTGCCAGTAGTATACAGGGTAGCATCCACGAGCAGTACTTC; CDR3 protein: CASSIQGSIHEQYF
clone size: .; J gene: TRBJ2-3; D gene: .; V gene: TRBV7-9; CDR3 DNA: TGTGCCAGCAGCTCGCAGCGGAACACAGATACGCAGTATTTT; CDR3 protein: CASSSQRNTDTQYF
clone size: .; J gene: TRBJ2-7; D gene: .; V gene: TRBV28; CDR3 DNA: TGTGCCAGCAGCCCTCCGTTCGACGGGACCTACGAGCAGTACTTC; CDR3 protein: CASSPPFDGTYEQYF
clone size: once; J gene: TRBJ2-7; D gene: .; V gene: TRBV11-2; CDR3 DNA: TGTGCCAGCAGCACGAGGGACGGCCGCGAGCAGTACTTC; CDR3 protein: CASSTRDGREQYF
clone size: once; J gene: TRBJ2-3; D gene: .; V gene: TRBV10-2; CDR3 DNA: TGCGCCAGCACGGTAGCAGATACGCAGTATTTT; CDR3 protein: CASTVADTQYF
clone size: .; J gene: TRBJ1-2; D gene: .; V gene: TRBV7-2; CDR3 DNA: TGTGCCAGCAGCCTTCCAGGCGATGGCTACACCTTC; CDR3 protein: CASSLPGDGYTF
clone size: .; J gene: TRBJ2-7; D gene: TRBD1; V gene: TRBV4-3; CDR3 DNA: TGCGCCAGCAGCCAATCGGGGACAGGGTTGTACGAGCAGTACTTC; CDR3 protein: CASSQSGTGLYEQYF